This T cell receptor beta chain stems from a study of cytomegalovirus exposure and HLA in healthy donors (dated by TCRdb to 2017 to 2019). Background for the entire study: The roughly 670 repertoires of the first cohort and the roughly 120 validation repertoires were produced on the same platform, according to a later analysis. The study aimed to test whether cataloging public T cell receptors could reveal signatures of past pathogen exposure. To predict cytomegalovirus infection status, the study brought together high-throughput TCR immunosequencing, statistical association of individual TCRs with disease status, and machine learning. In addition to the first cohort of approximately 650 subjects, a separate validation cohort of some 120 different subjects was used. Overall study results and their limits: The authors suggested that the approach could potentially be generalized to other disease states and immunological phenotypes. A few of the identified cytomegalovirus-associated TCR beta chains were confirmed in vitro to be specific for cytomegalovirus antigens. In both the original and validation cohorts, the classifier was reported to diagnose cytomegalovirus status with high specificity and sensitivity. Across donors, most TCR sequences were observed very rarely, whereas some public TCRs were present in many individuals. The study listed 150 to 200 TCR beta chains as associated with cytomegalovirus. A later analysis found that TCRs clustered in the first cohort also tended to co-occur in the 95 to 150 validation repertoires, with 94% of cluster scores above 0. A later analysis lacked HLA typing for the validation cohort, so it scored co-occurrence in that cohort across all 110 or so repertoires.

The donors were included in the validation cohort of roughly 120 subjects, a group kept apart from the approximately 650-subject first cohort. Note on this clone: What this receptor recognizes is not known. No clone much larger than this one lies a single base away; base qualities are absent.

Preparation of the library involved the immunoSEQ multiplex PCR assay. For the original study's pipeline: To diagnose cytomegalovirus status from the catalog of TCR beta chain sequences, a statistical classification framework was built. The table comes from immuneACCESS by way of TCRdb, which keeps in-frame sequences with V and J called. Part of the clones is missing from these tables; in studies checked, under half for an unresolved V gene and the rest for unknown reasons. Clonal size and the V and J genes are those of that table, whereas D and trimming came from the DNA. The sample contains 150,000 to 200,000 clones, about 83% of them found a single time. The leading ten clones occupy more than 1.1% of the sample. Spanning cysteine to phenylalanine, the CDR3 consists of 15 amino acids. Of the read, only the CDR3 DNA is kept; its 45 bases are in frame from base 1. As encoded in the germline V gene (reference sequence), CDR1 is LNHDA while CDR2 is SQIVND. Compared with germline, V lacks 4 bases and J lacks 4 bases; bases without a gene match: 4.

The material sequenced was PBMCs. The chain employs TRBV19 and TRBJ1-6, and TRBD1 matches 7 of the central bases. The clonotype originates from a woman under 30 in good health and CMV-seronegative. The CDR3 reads CASSTETGYNSPLHF. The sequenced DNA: TGTGCCAGTAGTACCGAGACAGGGTATAATTCACCCCTCCACTTT.